This TCR beta chain was recovered during a study of blood T cell repertoires in COVID-19. Libraries were prepared by immunoSEQ multiplex PCR; TCRdb keeps only in-frame clonotypes and omits some of them. The sample has under 300,000 clones, about 90% seen once. A remark on this clone: An end of the junction differs from the germline gene, which may be a read error.

The CDR3 sequence is 14 residues long. Germline-derived CDR1 and CDR2 are MNHNS and SASEGT. The sample comprised PBMCs or T cells enriched from blood (not recorded which). The chain recombines TRBV6-1 with TRBJ2-3; a weak D match, TRBD2 (7 bases). The receptor was derived from a human donor in a cohort exposed to, infected with or recovered from COVID-19 (not recorded which). The donor label of this sample is uncertain. The CDR3 DNA sequence: TGTGCCAGCAGAGAAGGGGGGGGCGTGAATACGCAGTATTTT. Its translation is CASREGGGVNTQYF.